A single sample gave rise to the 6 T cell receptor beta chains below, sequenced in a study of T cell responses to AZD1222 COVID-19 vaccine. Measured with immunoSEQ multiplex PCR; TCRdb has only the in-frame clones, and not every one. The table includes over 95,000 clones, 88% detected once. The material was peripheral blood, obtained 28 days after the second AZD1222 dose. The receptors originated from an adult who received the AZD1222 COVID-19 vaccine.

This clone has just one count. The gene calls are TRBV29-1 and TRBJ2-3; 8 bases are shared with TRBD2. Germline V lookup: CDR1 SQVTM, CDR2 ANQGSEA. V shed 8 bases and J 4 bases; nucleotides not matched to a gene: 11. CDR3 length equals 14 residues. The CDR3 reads CSTAGLAVADTQYF. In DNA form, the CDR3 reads TGCAGCACAGCAGGACTAGCAGTAGCAGATACGCAGTATTTT.

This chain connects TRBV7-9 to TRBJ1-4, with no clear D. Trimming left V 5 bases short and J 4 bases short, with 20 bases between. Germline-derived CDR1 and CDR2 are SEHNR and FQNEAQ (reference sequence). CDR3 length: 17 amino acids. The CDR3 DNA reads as TGTGCCAGCAGCCAGCTAAGCGGCCGGGGATTTAATGAAAAACTGTTTTTT. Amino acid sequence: CASSQLSGRGFNEKLFF.

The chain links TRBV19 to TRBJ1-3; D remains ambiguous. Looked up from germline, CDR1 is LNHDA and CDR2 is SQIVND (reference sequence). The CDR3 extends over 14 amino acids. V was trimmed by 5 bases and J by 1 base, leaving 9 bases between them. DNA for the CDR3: TGTGCCAGTAGTGCCTGGTCATCTGGAAACACCATATATTTT. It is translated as CASSAWSSGNTIYF.

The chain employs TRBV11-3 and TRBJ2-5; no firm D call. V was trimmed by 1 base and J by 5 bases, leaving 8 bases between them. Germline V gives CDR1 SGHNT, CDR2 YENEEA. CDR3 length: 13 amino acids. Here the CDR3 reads CASSLGMGETQYF. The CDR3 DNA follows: TGTGCCAGCAGCTTAGGCATGGGGGAGACCCAGTACTTC.

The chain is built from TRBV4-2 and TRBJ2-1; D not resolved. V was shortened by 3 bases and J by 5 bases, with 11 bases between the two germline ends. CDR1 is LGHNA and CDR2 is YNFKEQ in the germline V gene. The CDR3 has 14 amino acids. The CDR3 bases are TGTGCCAGCAGCCATTCGGGTATTGACAATGAGCAGTTCTTC. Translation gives CASSHSGIDNEQFF.

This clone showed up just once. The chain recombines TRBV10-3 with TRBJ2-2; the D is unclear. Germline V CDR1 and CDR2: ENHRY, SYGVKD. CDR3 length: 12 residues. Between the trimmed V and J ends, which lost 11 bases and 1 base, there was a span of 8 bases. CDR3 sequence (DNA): TGTGCCCTCCGACAGAACACCGGGGAGCTGTTTTTT. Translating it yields CALRQNTGELFF.